These 15 T cell receptor beta chains came from one sample sequenced in a study of cytomegalovirus exposure and HLA in healthy donors. A multiplex PCR was run with 60 Vbeta primers and 13 Jbeta primers. Here immunoSEQ multiplex PCR was the method, and the copy in TCRdb shows in-frame clones only, minus some. Here the sample spans over 100,000 clones, around three quarters being singletons. The sample was PBMCs. These TCRs come from a man aged 40-49 years in good health and CMV-seropositive.

The sample holds one count of this clone. This chain links TRBV15 with TRBJ2-3, with a tentative D call TRBD2 (6 bases). The V end lost 6 bases, the J end lost 2 bases, and 15 bases lay between the germline ends. CDR1 is LNHNV, CDR2 YYDKDF, per germline (reference sequence). The length of the CDR3 is 15 residues. CDR3 DNA: TGTGCCACCAGTCCCACCCGGGGGTTCACAGATACGCAGTATTTT. It encodes CATSPTRGFTDTQYF.

This clone was seen only a few times. The genes are TRBV9 and TRBJ1-1; a possible D gene is TRBD1 (6 bases). Germline V lookup: CDR1 SGDLS, CDR2 YYNGEE. The CDR3 loop spans 13 amino acids. The V end lost 0 bases, the J end lost 8 bases, and 11 bases lay between the germline ends. CDR3 in DNA: TGTGCCAGCAGCGTAGTGTTCCAGGGGGAAGCTTTCTTT. Residues: CASSVVFQGEAFF.

Notes on this clone: A read error may account for a junction end that differs from germline. This chain joins TRBV28 and TRBJ2-3, with 7 bases fitting TRBD1. This CDR3 is 16 amino acids long. Per the germline V gene, CDR1 is MDHEN and CDR2 is SYDVKM. CDR3 sequence (DNA): TGTGCCAGCAGTTCTTTGGGGGACAGAGGCACTGATACGCAGTATTTT. Amino acids: CASSSLGDRGTDTQYF.

J is TRBJ2-7 and V is TRBV5-4, with TRBD1 as a possible D gene (6 bases). The V gene's germline CDR1 is SGHNT and CDR2 YYREEE (reference sequence). Trimming pared 0 bases from V and 5 bases from J, leaving 18 bases between. There are 16 residues in the CDR3. CDR3 amino acids: CASSLGGRTEINEQYF. CDR3 sequence (DNA): TGTGCCAGCAGCTTGGGGGGCCGGACAGAGATAAACGAGCAGTACTTC.

The chain recombines TRBV5-4 with TRBJ1-1, with D possibly being TRBD1 (6 bases). The CDR3 consists of 18 residues. CDR1 SGHNT and CDR2 YYREEE come from the germline V gene (reference sequence). The V end lost 3 bases, the J end lost 0 bases, and 21 bases lay between the germline ends. CDR3 residues: CASSSLTRQAKMNTEAFF. The CDR3, as DNA: TGTGCCAGCAGCTCATTAACCCGACAGGCCAAGATGAACACTGAAGCTTTCTTT.

The rearrangement uses TRBV28 and TRBJ2-5, with D perhaps TRBD2 (6 bases). Trimming stripped 2 bases from V and 3 bases from J, with 10 bases between. Germline V lookup: CDR1 MDHEN, CDR2 SYDVKM. The CDR3 runs 14 residues. For the CDR3, the DNA is TGTGCCAGCAGTTTACCAGCGGGTAAAGAGACCCAGTACTTC. This sequence encodes CASSLPAGKETQYF.

The chain uses TRBV11-2 and TRBJ2-5, with 16 positions matching TRBD2. The junction had 10 bases not matched to a gene; V was cut back by 5 bases and J by 4 bases. CDR3 size: 18 residues. The germline V gene has CDR1 SGHAT and CDR2 FQNNGV. The CDR3 region is CASSPGLAGGRGGETQYF. The CDR3 DNA is TGTGCCAGCAGCCCGGGACTAGCGGGGGGGAGAGGAGGAGAGACCCAGTACTTC.

J is TRBJ2-2 and V is TRBV18; maybe TRBD2 (5 bases). The CDR3 length is 18 residues. Germline V gene data show CDR1 as KGHSH and CDR2 as LQKENI. Trimming took off 1 base at V and 4 bases at J, with 19 bases between the two ends. CDR3 DNA: TGTGCCAGCTCACCACTCTCCACTACTAGTGGCCGCACCGGGGAGCTGTTTTTT. It codes for CASSPLSTTSGRTGELFF.

The chain's CDR3 is CASSSGNMNTEAFF. CDR3 DNA: TGTGCCAGCTCATCGGGAAACATGAACACTGAAGCTTTCTTT. The J gene is TRBJ1-1, the V gene TRBV18; D call uncertain. In germline, CDR1 is KGHSH, CDR2 LQKENI. With 5 bases removed from V and 0 bases from J, the gap between germline ends came to 10 bases. The CDR3 contains 14 residues.

This chain connects TRBV27 to TRBJ2-7; TRBD2 matches at 11 bases. The CDR3 has 16 residues. Trimming cost V 5 bases and J 5 bases; bases outside gene matches: 11. CDR1 MNHEY and CDR2 SMNVEV come from the germline V gene (reference sequence). The CDR3 sequence: CASSALTSGGSDEQYF. As DNA, the CDR3 is TGTGCCAGCAGTGCCCTCACTAGCGGGGGTTCGGACGAGCAGTACTTC.

The rearrangement joins TRBV11-3 to TRBJ2-2; D unresolved. This CDR3 is 13 amino acids long. V was cut by 3 bases and J by 4 bases, with 6 bases left in between. CDR1 is SGHNT and CDR2 is YENEEA in the germline V gene. The CDR3, as DNA: TGTGCCAGCAGCTTGAGGTTCACCGGGGAGCTGTTTTTT. This sequence encodes CASSLRFTGELFF.

The rearrangement uses TRBV6-6 and TRBJ2-2, with D unresolved. This CDR3 region has 13 residues. In germline, CDR1 is MNHNY, CDR2 SVGAGI (reference sequence). V lost 6 bases to trimming and J lost 6 bases, with 11 bases between them. The CDR3 protein is CASSSEGPGELFF. The DNA for the CDR3 is TGTGCCAGCAGCAGCGAAGGTCCCGGGGAGCTGTTTTTT.

The DNA of the CDR3 is TGTGCCAGCAGCGAGGACAGGGGGCTTGGTGGCTACACCTTC. This translates into CASSEDRGLGGYTF. The chain combines TRBV9 with TRBJ1-2; TRBD1 matches 11 bases. This CDR3 region has 14 residues. J was trimmed by 7 bases and V by 3 bases; bases with no gene match: 5. The V gene's germline CDR1 is SGDLS and CDR2 YYNGEE.

V is TRBV6-6 and J is TRBJ2-5; TRBD1 is a possible D gene (6 bases). Germline assignment: CDR1 MNHNY and CDR2 SVGAGI (reference sequence). With 11 bases removed from V and 5 bases from J, the gap between germline ends came to 21 bases. There are 14 residues in the CDR3. The CDR3 loop reads CAGSPGTWEETQYF. CDR3 nucleotides: TGTGCCGGTTCCCCGGGGACATGGGAGGAGACCCAGTACTTC.

V and J are TRBV18 and TRBJ2-3, with D tentatively TRBD2 (5 bases). CDR3 length equals 15 residues. The V and J ends lost 1 base and 4 bases respectively, with 12 bases between them. Germline loops: CDR1 KGHSH, CDR2 LQKENI. CDR3 DNA sequence: TGTGCCAGCTCACCACGAGGAGGAAAGCCAGATACGCAGTATTTT. Translation: CASSPRGGKPDTQYF.